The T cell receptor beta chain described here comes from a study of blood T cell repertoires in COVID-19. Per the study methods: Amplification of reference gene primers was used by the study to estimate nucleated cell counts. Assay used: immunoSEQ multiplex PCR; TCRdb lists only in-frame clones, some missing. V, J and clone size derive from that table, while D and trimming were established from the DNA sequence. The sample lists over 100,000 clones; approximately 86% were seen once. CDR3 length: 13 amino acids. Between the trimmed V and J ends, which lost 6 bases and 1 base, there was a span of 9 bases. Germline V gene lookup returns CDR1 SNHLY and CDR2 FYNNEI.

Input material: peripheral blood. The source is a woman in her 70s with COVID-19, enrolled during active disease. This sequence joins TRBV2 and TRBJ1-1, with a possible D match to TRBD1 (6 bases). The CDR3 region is CASRDSQNTEAFF. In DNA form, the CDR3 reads TGTGCCAGCAGGGACAGCCAGAACACTGAAGCTTTCTTT.